This is a list of T cell receptor beta chains from one sample in a study of T cells after yellow fever vaccination. TCRdb re-analysed the 5' RACE reads in MiXCR, keeping a single row per CDR3 protein. This table has approximately 550,000 distinct CDR3 sequences, about 13% appearing once. The source material was PBMCs, sampled on the day of the yellow fever booster vaccination. The receptors shown here come from a man aged 25 to 40 who received the YFV17D yellow fever vaccine. Both conserved end residues are part of each CDR3. Fields, in order: CDR3 protein, clone size, V gene, J gene. Rows give clone size only sometimes, using once, few, many, or a class for an expanded clone.

CASSLGLTHSYNEQFF	.	TRBV6-1	TRBJ2-1
CSVKGRTEEAFF	.	TRBV29-1	TRBJ1-1
CASSFRGGSSLETQYF	.	TRBV11-2	TRBJ2-5
CASRNTLGGVEEKLFF	few	TRBV6-1	TRBJ1-4
CASSQVGGDGETQYF	few	TRBV4-3	TRBJ2-5
CASSYLQGSPNTEAFF	.	TRBV5-5	TRBJ1-1
CASSQEIANYGYTF	.	TRBV4-1	TRBJ1-2
CASSLAWRIEETQYF	.	TRBV5-5	TRBJ2-5
CASSAYQRGYRGFTDTQYF	.	TRBV11-1	TRBJ2-3
CASSDRDRVPSGANVLTF	few	TRBV6-1	TRBJ2-6
CSAPDRGGNEQFF	few	TRBV20-1	TRBJ2-1
CSAAGHSNTEAFF	few	TRBV29-1	TRBJ1-1
CASSQYRVDEQFF	.	TRBV4-3	TRBJ2-1
CASSFQGQGTGYTF	.	TRBV7-9	TRBJ1-2
CSVYVGTSYNEQFF	few	TRBV29-1	TRBJ2-1
CASSLMSRSSYEQYF	.	TRBV5-5	TRBJ2-7
CASSLLSGTGGVTEAFF	.	TRBV7-2	TRBJ1-1
CASSLGRGQGNNEQFF	.	TRBV5-1	TRBJ2-1
CASSVIRLEGSNEQFF	.	TRBV9	TRBJ2-1
CSVGEWTGELFF	.	TRBV29-1	TRBJ2-2
CASSKASRQVNSYEQYF	.	TRBV21-1	TRBJ2-7
CASSFCNSGQDTQYF	.	TRBV27	TRBJ2-3
CASSPSASQGPQHF	.	TRBV18	TRBJ1-5
CASSRTGSVYTF	.	TRBV6-2/TRBV6-3	TRBJ1-2
CASSPRTSGHTDTQYF	few	TRBV12-3/TRBV12-4	TRBJ2-3
CASSSAGTINEQFF	.	TRBV6-5	TRBJ2-1
CASSPRSSGNTGELFF	.	TRBV18	TRBJ2-2
CASRPQGQGDSPLHF	few	TRBV6-1	TRBJ1-6
CACGSGASTDTQYF	.	TRBV30	TRBJ2-3
CASSEERGGLDGYTF	few	TRBV12-3/TRBV12-4	TRBJ1-2
CASTRDRVSYEQYF	few	TRBV23-1	TRBJ2-7
CASSVMGQGGEKLFF	.	TRBV9	TRBJ1-4
CASNPRGGGVELFF	.	TRBV21-1	TRBJ2-2
CSVEDPPGKNTEAFF	few	TRBV29-1	TRBJ1-1
CGSSQLDIGLAGGLRDEQFF	.	TRBV11-1	TRBJ2-1
CASSGGVGDTQYF	few	TRBV6-4	TRBJ2-3
CASSLEPGDTQYF	few	TRBV7-2	TRBJ2-3
CSASLGIGGNEQFF	.	TRBV20-1	TRBJ2-1
CASSDRGLVSGEQYF	.	TRBV12-3/TRBV12-4	TRBJ2-7
CASSQETGMDTEAFF	few	TRBV18	TRBJ1-1
CASSVATSGRATDTQYF	.	TRBV9	TRBJ2-3
CSAGGGRDTEAFF	.	TRBV20-1	TRBJ1-1
CASSQYPGGTEAFF	few	TRBV4-3	TRBJ1-1
CASSLEGAHTDTQYF	few	TRBV5-1	TRBJ2-3
CASSPRREETQYF	few	TRBV4-2	TRBJ2-5